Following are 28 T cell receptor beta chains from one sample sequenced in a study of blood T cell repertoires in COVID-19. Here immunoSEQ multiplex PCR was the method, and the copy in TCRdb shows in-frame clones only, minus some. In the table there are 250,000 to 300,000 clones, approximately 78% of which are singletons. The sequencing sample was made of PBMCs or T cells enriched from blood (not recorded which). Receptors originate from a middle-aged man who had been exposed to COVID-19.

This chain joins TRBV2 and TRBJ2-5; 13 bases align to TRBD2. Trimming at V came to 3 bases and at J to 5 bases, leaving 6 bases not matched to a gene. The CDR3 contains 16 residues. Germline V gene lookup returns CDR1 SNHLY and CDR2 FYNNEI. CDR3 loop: CASSELLAGGQETQYF. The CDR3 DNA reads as TGTGCCAGCAGTGAGTTACTAGCGGGAGGGCAGGAGACCCAGTACTTC.

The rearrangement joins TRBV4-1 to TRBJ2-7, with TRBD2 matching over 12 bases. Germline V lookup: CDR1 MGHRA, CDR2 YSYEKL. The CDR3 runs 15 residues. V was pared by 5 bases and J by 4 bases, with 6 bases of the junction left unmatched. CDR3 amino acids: CASSTRTSGNYEQYF. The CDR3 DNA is TGCGCCAGCAGCACTCGGACTAGCGGGAATTACGAGCAGTACTTC.

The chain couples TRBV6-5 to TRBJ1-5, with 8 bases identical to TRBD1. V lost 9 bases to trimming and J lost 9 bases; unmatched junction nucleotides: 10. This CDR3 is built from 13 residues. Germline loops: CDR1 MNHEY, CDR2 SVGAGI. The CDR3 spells CASSDREVGPQHF. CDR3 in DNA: TGTGCCAGTTCGGACAGGGAGGTAGGGCCCCAGCATTTT.

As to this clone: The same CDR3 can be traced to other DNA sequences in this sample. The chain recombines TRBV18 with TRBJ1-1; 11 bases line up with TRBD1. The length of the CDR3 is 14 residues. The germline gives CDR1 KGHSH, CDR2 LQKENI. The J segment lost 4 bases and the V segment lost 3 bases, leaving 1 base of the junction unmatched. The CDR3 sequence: CASSPGTGGTEAFF. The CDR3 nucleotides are TGTGCCAGCTCACCCGGGACAGGGGGCACTGAAGCTTTCTTT.

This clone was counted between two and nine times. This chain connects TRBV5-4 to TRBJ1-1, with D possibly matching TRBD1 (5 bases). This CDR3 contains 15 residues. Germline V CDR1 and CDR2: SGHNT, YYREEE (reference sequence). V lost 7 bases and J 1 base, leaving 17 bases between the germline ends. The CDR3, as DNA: TGTGCCAGCCTTGGCCAAGGGGTATCGAACACTGAAGCTTTCTTT. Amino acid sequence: CASLGQGVSNTEAFF.

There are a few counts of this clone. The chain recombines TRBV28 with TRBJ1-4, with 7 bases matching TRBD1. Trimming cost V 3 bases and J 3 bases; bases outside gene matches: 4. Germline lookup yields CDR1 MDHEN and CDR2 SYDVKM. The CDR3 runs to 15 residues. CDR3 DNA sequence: TGTGCCAGCAGTTTGGAGGGGGCGTCTAATGAAAAACTGTTTTTT. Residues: CASSLEGASNEKLFF.

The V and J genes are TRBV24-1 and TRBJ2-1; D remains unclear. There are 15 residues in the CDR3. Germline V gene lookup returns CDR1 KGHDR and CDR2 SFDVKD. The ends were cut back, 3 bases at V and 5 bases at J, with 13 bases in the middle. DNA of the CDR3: TGTGCCACCAGTGATGGTCTAGTGAACCACAATGAGCAGTTCTTC. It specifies CATSDGLVNHNEQFF.

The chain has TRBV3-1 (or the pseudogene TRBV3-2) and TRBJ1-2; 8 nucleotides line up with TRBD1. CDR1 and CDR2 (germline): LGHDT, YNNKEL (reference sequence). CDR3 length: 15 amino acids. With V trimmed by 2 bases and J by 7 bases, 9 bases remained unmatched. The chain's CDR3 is CASSQTTQGAGGYTF. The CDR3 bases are TGTGCCAGCAGCCAAACTACGCAGGGGGCCGGTGGCTACACCTTC.

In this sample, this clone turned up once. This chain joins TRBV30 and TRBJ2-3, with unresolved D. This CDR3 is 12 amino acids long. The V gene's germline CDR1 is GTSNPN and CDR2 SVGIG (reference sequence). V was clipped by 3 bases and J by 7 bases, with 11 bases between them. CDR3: CAWSPDGYTQYF. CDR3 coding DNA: TGTGCCTGGAGCCCCGACGGGTATACGCAGTATTTT.

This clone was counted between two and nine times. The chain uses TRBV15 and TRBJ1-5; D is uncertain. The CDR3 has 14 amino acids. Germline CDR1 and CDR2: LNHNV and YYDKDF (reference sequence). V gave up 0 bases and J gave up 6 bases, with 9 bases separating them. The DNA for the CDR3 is TGTGCCACCAGCAGAGATCGCGGGGTTCAGCCCCAGCATTTT. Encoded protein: CATSRDRGVQPQHF.

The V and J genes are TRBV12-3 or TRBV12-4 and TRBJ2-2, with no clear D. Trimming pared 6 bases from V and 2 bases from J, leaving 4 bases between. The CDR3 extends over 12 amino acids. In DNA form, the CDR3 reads TGTGCCAGCAGCTCCAACACCGGGGAGCTGTTTTTT. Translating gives CASSSNTGELFF.

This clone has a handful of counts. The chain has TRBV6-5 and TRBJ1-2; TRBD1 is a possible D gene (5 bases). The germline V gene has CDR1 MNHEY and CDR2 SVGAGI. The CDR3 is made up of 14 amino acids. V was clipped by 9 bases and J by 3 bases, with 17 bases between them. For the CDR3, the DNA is TGTGCCAGTACTATGGGGGGTAGCGACTATGGCTACACCTTC. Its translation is CASTMGGSDYGYTF.

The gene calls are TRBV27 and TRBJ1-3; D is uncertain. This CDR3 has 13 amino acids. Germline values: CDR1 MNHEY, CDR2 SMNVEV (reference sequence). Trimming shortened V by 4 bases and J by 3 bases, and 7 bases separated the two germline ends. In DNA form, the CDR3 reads TGTGCCAGCAGTTCGGGTTATGGAAACACCATATATTTT. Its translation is CASSSGYGNTIYF.

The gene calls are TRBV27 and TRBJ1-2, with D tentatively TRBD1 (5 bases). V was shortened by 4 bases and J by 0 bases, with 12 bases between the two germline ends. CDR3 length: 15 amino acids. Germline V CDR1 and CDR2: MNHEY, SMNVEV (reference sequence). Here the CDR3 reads CASSSPRVPNYGYTF. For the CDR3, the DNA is TGTGCCAGCAGTTCCCCCAGGGTACCTAACTATGGCTACACCTTC.

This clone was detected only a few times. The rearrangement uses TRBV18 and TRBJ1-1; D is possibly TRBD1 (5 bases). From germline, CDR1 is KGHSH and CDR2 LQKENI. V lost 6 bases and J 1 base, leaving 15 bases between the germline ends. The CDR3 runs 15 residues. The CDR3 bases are TGTGCCAGCTCTGGGGGGAACAGCCAGAACACTGAAGCTTTCTTT. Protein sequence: CASSGGNSQNTEAFF.

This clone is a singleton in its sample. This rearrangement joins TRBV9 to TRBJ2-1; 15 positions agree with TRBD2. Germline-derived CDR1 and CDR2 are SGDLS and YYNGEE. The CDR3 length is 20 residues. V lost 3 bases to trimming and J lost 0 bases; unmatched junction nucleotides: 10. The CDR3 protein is CASSAPTGTSGRSSYNEQFF. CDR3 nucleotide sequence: TGTGCCAGCAGCGCGCCCACCGGGACTAGCGGGAGGAGCTCCTACAATGAGCAGTTCTTC.

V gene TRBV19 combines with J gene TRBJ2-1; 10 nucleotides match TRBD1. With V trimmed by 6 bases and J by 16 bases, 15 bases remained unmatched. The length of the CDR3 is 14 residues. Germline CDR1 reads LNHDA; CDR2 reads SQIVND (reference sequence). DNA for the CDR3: TGTGCCAGTAGAAATTCCGGGACAGGGGCTACTTTCTTCTTC. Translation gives CASRNSGTGATFFF.

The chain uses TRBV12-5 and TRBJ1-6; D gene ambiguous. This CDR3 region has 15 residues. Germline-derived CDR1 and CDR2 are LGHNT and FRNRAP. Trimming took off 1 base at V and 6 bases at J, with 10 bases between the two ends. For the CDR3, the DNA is TGTGCTAGTGGTTTGGGAGACACTTTTAATTCACCCCTCCACTTT. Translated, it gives CASGLGDTFNSPLHF.

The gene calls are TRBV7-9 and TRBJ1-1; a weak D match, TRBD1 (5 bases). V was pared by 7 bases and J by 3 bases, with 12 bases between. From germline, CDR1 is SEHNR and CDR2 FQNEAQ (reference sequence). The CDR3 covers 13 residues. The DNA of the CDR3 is TGTGCCAGCACTTCAGGGATCGACACTGAAGCTTTCTTT. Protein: CASTSGIDTEAFF. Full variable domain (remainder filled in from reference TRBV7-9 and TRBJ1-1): DTGVSQNPRHKITKRGQNVTFRCDPISEHNRLYWYRQTLGQGPEFLTYFQNEAQLEKSRLLSDRFSAERPKGSFSTLEIQRTEQGDSAMYLCASTSGIDTEAFFGQGTRLTVV.

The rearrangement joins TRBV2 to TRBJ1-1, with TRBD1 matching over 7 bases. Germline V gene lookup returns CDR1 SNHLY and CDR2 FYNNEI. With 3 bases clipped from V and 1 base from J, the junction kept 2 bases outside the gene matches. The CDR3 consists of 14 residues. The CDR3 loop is CASSEGQPNTEAFF. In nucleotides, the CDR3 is TGTGCCAGCAGTGAGGGACAGCCGAACACTGAAGCTTTCTTT.

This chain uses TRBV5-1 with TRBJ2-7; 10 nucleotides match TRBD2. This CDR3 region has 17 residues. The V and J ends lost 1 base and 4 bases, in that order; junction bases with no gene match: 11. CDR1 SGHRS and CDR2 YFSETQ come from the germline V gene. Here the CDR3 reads CASSLSGLAGDLYEQYF. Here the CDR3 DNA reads TGCGCCAGCAGCTTGTCCGGTCTAGCGGGAGATTTGTACGAGCAGTACTTC.

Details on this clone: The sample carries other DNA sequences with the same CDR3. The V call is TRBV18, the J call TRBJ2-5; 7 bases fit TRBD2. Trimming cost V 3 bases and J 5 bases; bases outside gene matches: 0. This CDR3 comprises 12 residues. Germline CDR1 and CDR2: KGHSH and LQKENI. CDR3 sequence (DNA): TGTGCCAGCTCACCGGGAGGGGAGACCCAGTACTTC. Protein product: CASSPGGETQYF.

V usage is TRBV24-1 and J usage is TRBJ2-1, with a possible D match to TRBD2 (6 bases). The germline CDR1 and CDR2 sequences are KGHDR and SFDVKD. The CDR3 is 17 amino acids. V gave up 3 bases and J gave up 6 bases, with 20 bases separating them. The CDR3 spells CATSDGLAIGPGNEQFF. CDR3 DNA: TGTGCCACCAGTGATGGCCTAGCGATCGGCCCCGGCAATGAGCAGTTCTTC.

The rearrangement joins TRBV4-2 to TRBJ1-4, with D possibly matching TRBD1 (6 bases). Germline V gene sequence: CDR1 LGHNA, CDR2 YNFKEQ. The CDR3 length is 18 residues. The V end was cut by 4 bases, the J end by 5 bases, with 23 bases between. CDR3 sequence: CASSRDTGINTGNEKLFF. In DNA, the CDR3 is TGTGCCAGCAGCCGGGATACAGGGATCAACACAGGGAATGAAAAACTGTTTTTT.

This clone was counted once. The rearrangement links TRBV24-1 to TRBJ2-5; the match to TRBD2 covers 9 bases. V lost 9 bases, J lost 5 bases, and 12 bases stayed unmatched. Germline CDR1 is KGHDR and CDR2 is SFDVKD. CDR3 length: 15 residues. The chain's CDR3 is CATGERGAGYETQYF. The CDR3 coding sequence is TGTGCCACCGGGGAGCGGGGGGCTGGGTATGAGACCCAGTACTTC.

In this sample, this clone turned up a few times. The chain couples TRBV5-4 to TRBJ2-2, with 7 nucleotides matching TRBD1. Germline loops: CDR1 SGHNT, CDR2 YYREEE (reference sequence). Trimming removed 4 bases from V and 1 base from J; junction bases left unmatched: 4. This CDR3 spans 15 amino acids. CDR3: CASSEGQMNTGELFF. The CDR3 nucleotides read TGTGCCAGCAGCGAGGGACAGATGAACACCGGGGAGCTGTTTTTT.

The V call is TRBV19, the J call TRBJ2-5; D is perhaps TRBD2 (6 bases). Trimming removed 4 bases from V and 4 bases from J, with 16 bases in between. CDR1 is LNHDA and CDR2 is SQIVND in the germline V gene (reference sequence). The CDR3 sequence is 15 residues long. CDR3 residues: CASSNSRDWGETQYF. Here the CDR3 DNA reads TGTGCCAGTAGTAACTCCAGGGACTGGGGAGAGACCCAGTACTTC.

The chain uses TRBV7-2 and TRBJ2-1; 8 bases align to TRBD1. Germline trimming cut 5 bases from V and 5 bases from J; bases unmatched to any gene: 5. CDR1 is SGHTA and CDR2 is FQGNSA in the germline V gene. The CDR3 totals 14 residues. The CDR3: CASSPTDRDNEQFF. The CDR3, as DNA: TGTGCCAGCAGCCCGACGGACAGGGACAATGAGCAGTTCTTC.